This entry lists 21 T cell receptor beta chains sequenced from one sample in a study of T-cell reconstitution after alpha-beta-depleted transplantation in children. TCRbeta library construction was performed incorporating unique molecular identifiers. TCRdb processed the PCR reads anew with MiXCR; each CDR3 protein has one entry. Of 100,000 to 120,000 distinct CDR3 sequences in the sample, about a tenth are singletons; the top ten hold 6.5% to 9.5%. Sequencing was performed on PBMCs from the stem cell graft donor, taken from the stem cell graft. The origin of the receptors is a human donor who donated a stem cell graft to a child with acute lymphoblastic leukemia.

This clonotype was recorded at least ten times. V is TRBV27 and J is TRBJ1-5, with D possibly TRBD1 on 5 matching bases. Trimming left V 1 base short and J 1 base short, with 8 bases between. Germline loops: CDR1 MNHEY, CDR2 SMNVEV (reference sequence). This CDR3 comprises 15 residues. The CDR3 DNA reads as TGTGCCAGCAGTTTATACGCAGGGAGCAATCAGCCCCAGCATTTT. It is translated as CASSLYAGSNQPQHF.

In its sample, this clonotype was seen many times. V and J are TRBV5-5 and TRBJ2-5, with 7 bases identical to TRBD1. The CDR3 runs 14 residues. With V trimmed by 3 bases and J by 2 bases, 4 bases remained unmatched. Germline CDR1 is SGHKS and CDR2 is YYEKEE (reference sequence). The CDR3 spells CASSYQGVQETQYF. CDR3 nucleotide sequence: TGTGCCAGCAGCTATCAGGGGGTACAAGAGACCCAGTACTTC. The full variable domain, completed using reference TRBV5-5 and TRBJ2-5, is DAGVTQSPTHLIKTRGQQVTLRCSPISGHKSVSWYQQVLGQGPQFIFQYYEKEERGRGNFPDRFSARQFPNYSSELNVNALLLGDSALYLCASSYQGVQETQYFGPGTRLLVL.

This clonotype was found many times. CDR3 nucleotides: TGCAGTGCTAGAGTCTCCAGGATTCCTCAAGAGACCCAGTACTTC. This sequence encodes CSARVSRIPQETQYF. The rearrangement uses TRBV20-1 and TRBJ2-5; D remains unclear. Trimming cost V 1 base and J 2 bases, with 14 bases left between them. CDR3 size: 15 residues. Germline CDR1 is DFQATT and CDR2 is SNEGSKA (reference sequence).

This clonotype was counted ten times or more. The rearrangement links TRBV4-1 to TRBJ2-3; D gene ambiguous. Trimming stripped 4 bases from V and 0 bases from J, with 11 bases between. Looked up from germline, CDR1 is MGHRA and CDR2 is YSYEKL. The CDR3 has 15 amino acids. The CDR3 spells CASSPTDPSTDTQYF. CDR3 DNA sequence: TGCGCCAGCAGCCCTACAGACCCGAGCACAGATACGCAGTATTTT.

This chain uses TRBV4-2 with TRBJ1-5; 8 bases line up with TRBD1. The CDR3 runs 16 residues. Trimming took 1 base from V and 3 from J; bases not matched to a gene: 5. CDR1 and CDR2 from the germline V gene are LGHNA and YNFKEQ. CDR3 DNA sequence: TGTGCCAGCAGCCAAGTGGGGACAGGAAACAATCAGCCCCAGCATTTT. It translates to CASSQVGTGNNQPQHF.

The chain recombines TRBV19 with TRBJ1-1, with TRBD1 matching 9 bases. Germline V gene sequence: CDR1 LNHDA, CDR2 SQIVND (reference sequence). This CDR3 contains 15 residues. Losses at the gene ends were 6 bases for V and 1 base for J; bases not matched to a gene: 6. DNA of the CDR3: TGTGCCAGTAGGGGACAGGGTTTAGGGAACACTGAAGCTTTCTTT. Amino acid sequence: CASRGQGLGNTEAFF.

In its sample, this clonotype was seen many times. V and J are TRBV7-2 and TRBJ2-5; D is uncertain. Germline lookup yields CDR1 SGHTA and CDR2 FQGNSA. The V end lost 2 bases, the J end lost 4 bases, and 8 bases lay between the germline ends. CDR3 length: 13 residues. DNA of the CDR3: TGTGCCAGCAGCTTAATAGCCCTAGAGACCCAGTACTTC. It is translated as CASSLIALETQYF.

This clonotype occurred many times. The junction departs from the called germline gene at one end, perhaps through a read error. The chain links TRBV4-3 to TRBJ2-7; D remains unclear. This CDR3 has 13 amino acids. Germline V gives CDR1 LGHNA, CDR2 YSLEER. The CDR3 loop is CASSQDSSNEQYF. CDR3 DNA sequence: TGCGCCAGCAGCCAAGACAGCTCCAACGAGCAGTACTTC.

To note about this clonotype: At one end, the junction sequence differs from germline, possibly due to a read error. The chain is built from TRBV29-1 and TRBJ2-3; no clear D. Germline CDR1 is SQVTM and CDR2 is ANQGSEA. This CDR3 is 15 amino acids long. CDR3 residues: CSVTLRHWDEYTQYF. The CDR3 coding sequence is TGCAGCGTTACTCTCCGGCACTGGGATGAATATACGCAGTATTTC.

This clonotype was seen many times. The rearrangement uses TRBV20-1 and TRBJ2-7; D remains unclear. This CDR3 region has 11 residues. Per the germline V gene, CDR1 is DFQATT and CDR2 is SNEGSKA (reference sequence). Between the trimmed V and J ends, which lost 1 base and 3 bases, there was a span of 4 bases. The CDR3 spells CSARASYEQYF. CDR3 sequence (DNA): TGCAGTGCTAGAGCTAGCTACGAGCAGTACTTC.

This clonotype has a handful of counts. In nucleotides, the CDR3 is TGTGCCAGCAGTTTGGGGCTCGATGAGCAGTTCTTC. It is translated as CASSLGLDEQFF. This rearrangement joins TRBV28 to TRBJ2-1, with D maybe TRBD1 (5 bases). With 3 bases removed from V and 8 bases from J, the gap between germline ends came to 8 bases. The CDR3 sequence is 12 residues long. From germline, CDR1 is MDHEN and CDR2 SYDVKM. The full variable domain, completed using reference TRBV28 and TRBJ2-1, is DVKVTQSSRYLVKRTGEKVFLECVQDMDHENMFWYRQDPGLGLRLIYFSYDVKMKEKGDIPEGYSVSREKKERFSLILESASTNQTSMYLCASSLGLDEQFFGPGTRLTVL.

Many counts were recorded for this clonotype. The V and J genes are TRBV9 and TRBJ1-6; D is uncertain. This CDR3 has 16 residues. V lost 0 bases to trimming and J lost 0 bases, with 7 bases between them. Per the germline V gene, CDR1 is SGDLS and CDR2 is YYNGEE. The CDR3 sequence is CASSVGGSSYNSPLHF. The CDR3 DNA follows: TGTGCCAGCAGCGTAGGAGGTAGCTCCTATAATTCACCCCTCCACTTT.

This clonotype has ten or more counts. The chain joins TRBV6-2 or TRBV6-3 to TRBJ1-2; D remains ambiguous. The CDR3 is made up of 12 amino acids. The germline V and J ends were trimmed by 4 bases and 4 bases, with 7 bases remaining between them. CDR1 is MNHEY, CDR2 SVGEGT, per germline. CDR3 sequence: CASSSGPYGYTF. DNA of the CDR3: TGTGCCAGCAGTTCCGGTCCCTATGGCTACACCTTC.

CDR3 region: CASSSQENNEQFF. For the CDR3, the DNA is TGTGCCAGCAGTTCCCAGGAGAACAATGAGCAGTTCTTC. This chain links TRBV6-2 or TRBV6-3 with TRBJ2-1; D gene unclear. CDR3 size: 13 residues. V lost 4 bases and J lost 5, with 9 bases in between. Per germline, CDR1 MNHEY and CDR2 SVGEGT.

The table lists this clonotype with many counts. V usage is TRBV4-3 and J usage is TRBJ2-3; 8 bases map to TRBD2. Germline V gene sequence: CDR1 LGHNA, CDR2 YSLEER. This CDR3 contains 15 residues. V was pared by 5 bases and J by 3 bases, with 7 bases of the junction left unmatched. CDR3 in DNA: TGCGCCAGCAGCACCGGACTAGCCGGGACAGATACGCAGTATTTT. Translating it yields CASSTGLAGTDTQYF.

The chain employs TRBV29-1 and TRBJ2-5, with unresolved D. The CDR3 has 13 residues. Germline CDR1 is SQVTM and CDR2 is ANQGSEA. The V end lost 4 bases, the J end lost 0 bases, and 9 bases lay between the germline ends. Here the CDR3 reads CSVVPDNQETQYF. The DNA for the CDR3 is TGCAGCGTTGTTCCTGACAACCAAGAGACCCAGTACTTC.

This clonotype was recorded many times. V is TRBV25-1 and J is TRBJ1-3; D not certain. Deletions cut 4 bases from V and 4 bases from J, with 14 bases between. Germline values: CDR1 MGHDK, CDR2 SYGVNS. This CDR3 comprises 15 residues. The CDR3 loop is CASSGAYGPGNTIYF. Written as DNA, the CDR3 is TGTGCCAGCAGTGGAGCCTACGGCCCAGGAAACACCATATATTTT.

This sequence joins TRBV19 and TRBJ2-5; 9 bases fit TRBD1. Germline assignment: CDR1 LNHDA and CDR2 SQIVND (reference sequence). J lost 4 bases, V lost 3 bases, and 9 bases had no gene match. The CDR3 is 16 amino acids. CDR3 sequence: CASSMGTGRIRETQYF. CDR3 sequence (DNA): TGTGCCAGTAGTATGGGGACAGGGAGGATTAGAGAGACCCAGTACTTC.

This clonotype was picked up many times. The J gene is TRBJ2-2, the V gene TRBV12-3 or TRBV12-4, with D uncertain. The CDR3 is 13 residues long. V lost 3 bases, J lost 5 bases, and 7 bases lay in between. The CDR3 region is CASSFKQTGELFF. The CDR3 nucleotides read TGTGCCAGCAGTTTTAAACAGACCGGGGAGCTGTTTTTT.

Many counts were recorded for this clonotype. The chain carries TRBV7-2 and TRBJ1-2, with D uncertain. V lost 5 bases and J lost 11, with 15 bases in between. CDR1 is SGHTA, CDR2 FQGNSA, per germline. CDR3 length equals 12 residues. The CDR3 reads CASSPTRGSYTF. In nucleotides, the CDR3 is TGTGCCAGCAGCCCAACTCGTGGATCATACACCTTC.

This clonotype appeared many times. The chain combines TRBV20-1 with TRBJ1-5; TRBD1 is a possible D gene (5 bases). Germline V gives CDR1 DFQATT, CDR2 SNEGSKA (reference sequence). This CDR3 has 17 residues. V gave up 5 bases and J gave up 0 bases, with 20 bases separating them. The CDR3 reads CSAPRDPGAYSNQPQHF. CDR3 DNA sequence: TGCAGTGCTCCCCGGGACCCTGGGGCTTATAGCAATCAGCCCCAGCATTTT.